Described below is a single T cell receptor (beta chain) sequence and its context. Germline CDR1 is LGHDT and CDR2 is YNNKEL (reference sequence). V was cut by 2 bases and J by 2 bases, with 10 bases left in between. The CDR3 covers 15 residues. The sample originates from a study of blood T cell repertoires in COVID-19. On the study more broadly: Collection of acute and convalescent COVID-19 samples took place in the United States, Italy and Spain. T cells, B-cell-depleted T cells, or PBMCs supplied cDNA or gDNA.

Per the original data handling: Estimated nucleated cell counts came from reference gene primer amplification. Produced via immunoSEQ multiplex PCR; TCRdb's table is partial and in-frame only. Clone size and the V and J calls come from that table; the DNA yielded D and trimming. The sample records about 74,000 clones, around 78% being singletons. The chain uses TRBV3-1 (or the pseudogene TRBV3-2) and TRBJ1-5, with D tentatively TRBD1 (6 bases). The source of this sequence is a human donor in a cohort sampled during active COVID-19. The sequenced material came from peripheral blood. The chain's CDR3 is CASSQIPGGNQPQHF. CDR3 sequence (DNA): TGTGCCAGCAGCCAAATTCCAGGGGGCAATCAGCCCCAGCATTTT.